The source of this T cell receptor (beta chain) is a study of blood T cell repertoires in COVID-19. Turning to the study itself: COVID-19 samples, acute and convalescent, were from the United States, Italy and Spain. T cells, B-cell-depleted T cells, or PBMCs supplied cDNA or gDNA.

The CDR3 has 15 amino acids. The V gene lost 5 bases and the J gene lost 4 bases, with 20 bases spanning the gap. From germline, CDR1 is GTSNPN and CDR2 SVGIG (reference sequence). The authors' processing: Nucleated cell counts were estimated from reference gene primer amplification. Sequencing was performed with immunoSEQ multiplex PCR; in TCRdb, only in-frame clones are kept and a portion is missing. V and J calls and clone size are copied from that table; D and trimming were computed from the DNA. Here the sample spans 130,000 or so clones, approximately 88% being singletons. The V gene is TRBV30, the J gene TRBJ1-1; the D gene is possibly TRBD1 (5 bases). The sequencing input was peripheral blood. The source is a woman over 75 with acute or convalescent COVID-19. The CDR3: CAWRLLSTVGTEAFF. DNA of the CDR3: TGTGCCTGGCGCCTGTTGTCGACAGTGGGCACTGAAGCTTTCTTT.